This T cell receptor (beta chain) was sequenced in a study of PD-L1 blockade in urothelial cancer (TCRdb year 2017). For the wider study: Therapy was started in about 2014 for all patients, and atezolizumab 1,200 mg was administered intravenously every 3 weeks. About 90% of the 29 patients were males with bladder-origin urothelial cancer, and about 65% of the roughly 30 reported a prior smoking history. Patients had an ECOG performance status of 0 or 1 and had received between 0 and 3 prior chemotherapy regimens. Blood samples were analyzed at two time points: 3 weeks after treatment start (second dose) and 6 weeks after treatment start. A median of roughly 140,000 T cells and some 90,000 unique TCRs was obtained from blood samples, and a median clonality of roughly 0.082 was observed. The study, an exploratory multi-omic analysis, examined somatic, immune and clinical correlates of response to PD-L1 blockade with atezolizumab in urothelial cancer. TCR sequencing covered pretreatment tumor samples and matched, serially collected peripheral blood taken before and after atezolizumab treatment. Progression-free survival longer than 6 months counted as durable clinical benefit, and TCR features were additionally tested against both progression-free and overall survival. In the same patients, whole exome sequencing and RNA sequencing of pretreatment tumors were performed in addition to TCR sequencing. Durable clinical benefit was achieved by nine patients but not by the remaining 20. Pretreatment blood TCR-seq was available for twenty-nine patients, at least one posttreatment blood collection was obtained for roughly 25 patients, and tumor TCR-seq was available for roughly 25 patients.

CDR1 and CDR2, looked up from the germline V gene, are MNHEY and SVGAGI. At the junction V is shortened by 6 bases and J by 4 bases, with 6 bases in between. The CDR3 runs 11 amino acids, cysteine and phenylalanine included. Only the CDR3 region is kept as DNA, spanning 33 bases read in frame from base 1. Here is what the overall study found, with its caveats: A pretreatment peripheral blood TCR clonality below the median was linked to improved progression-free and overall survival. Because of the small sample size (n of about 30) and the many exploratory analyses performed, the results are intended to be regarded as hypothesis-generating. Among patients with durable benefit, tumor-associated TCR clones showed greater expansion in peripheral blood 3 weeks after treatment started (n ≈ 21, p = 0.022).

Synthetic TCR analog templates were spiked into each PCR to estimate absolute template abundance from read counts. The immunoSEQ assay was used to amplify TCRbeta CDR3 regions from genomic DNA with bias-controlled V and J gene primers. Sequencing of rearranged TCRbeta segments was done at approximately 20X coverage. Per the source publication's procedure: Sequencing errors were corrected by clustering, and CDR3s were annotated against IMGT so that V, D and J genes could be assigned. Downstream analyses used only productive TCRbeta rearrangements, leaving out any out-of-frame or stop-codon sequences. Clonality was computed as one minus Shannon entropy normalized by the log of the number of unique productive sequences. Clones differing between time points or between blood and tumor were identified using Fisher's exact test with Benjamini-Hochberg correction, with an adjusted p below 0.01 applied as the threshold. TCRdb took this table from immuneACCESS and kept in-frame rearrangements with V and J called. Such tables lack part of the clones; where checked against another copy, unresolved V genes explain under half of the gap, and the rest is unexplained. V, J and clone size are those of that table, while D and trimming were read from the DNA. This sample holds about 50,000 clones; about 88% were observed only once. In total, the top ten clones hold approximately 3% of the sample.

For this clone: What this receptor recognizes is not known. The sample holds no much larger clone one base away, and base qualities are not on file.

The sample's time point, from its label and the paper: pretreatment peripheral blood. A total of 29 patients with locally advanced or metastatic urothelial carcinoma, treated at Memorial Sloan Kettering on a trial protocol, made up the cohort. Peripheral blood mononuclear cells were collected pretreatment and during treatment, with between 1 and 8 total time points per patient. The Qiagen DNeasy Blood extraction kit was used to purify genomic DNA from total PBMCs and tumor samples. PBMCs were collected pretreatment and during treatment, and were isolated and stored as previously described. This clonotype was sampled from a man aged 70 or older with urothelial cancer. Recombination connected TRBV6-5 to TRBJ2-5; confidence is insufficient to name the D gene. The sample here was PBMCs, taken around atezolizumab (anti-PD-L1) treatment. Here the CDR3 is given as CASRNRETQYF. The DNA sequence is given as TGTGCCAGCAGGAACAGAGAGACCCAGTACTTC.